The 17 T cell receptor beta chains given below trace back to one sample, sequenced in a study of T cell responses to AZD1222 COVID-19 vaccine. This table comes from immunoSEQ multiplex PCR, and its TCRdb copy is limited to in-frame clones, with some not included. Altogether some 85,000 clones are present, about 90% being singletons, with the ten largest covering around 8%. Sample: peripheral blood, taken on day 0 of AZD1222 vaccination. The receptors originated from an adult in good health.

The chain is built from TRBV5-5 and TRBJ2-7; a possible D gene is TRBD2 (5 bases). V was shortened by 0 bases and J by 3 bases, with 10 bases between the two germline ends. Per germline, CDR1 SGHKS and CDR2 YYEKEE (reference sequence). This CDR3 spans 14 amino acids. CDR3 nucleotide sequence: TGTGCCAGCAGCTTGGACGGGGTTTACTACGAGCAGTACTTC. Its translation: CASSLDGVYYEQYF.

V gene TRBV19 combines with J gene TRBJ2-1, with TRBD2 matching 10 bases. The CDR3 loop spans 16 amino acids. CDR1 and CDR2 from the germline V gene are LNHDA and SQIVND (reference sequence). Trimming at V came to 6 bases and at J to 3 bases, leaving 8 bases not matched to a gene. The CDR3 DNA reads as TGTGCCAGTAGATCAAGCGGGGGGGCAGTCTACAATGAGCAGTTCTTC. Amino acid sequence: CASRSSGGAVYNEQFF.

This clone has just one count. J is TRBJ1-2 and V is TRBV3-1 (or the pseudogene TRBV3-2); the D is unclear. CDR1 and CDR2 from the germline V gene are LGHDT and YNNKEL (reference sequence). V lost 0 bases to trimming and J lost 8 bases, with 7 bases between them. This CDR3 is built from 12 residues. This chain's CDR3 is CASSQDLRGYTF. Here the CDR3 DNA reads TGTGCCAGCAGCCAAGACCTTAGGGGCTACACCTTC.

DNA for the CDR3: TGTGCCAGCACCCAACTACAGGGAAGCGATCAGCCCCAGCATTTT. Translation gives CASTQLQGSDQPQHF. The chain carries TRBV2 and TRBJ1-5; possible D gene TRBD1, 6 bases. The V end was cut by 7 bases, the J end by 5 bases, with 18 bases between. This CDR3 region has 15 residues. Germline lookup yields CDR1 SNHLY and CDR2 FYNNEI.

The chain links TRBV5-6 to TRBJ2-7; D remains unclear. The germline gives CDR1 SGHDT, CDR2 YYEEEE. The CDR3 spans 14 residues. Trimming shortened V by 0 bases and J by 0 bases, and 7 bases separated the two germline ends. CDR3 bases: TGTGCCAGCAGCTTGGGGCCTAGCTCCTACGAGCAGTACTTC. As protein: CASSLGPSSYEQYF.

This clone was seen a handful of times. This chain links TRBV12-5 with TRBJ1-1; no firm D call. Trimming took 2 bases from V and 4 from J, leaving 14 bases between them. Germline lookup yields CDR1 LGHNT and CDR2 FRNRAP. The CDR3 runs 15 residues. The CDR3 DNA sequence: TGTGCTAGTGGTTTGTTTTCAGCCATGACCACTGAAGCTTTCTTT. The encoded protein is CASGLFSAMTTEAFF.

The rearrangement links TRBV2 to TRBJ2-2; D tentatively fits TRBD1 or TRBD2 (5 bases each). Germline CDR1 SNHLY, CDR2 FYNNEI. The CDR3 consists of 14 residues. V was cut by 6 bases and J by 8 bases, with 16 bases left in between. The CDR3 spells CASRPRELMGELFF. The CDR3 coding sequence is TGTGCCAGCAGGCCCAGGGAGCTTATGGGGGAGCTGTTTTTT.

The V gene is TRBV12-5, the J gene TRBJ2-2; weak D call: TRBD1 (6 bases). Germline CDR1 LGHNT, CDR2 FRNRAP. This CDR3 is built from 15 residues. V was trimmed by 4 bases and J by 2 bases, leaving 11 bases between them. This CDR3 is CASGWQGLNTGELFF. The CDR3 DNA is TGTGCTAGTGGTTGGCAGGGGCTTAACACCGGGGAGCTGTTTTTT.

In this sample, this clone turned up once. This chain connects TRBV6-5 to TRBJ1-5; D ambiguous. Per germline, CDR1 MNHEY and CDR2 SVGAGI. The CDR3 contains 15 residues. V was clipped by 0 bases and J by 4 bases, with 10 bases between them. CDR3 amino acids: CASSYSTLGNQPQHF. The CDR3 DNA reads TGTGCCAGCAGTTACTCGACTCTAGGAAATCAGCCCCAGCATTTT.

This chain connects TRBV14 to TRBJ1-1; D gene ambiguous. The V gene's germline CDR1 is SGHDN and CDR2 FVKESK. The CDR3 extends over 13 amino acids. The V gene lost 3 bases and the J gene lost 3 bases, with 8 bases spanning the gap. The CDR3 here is CASSQRDYTEAFF. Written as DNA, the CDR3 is TGTGCCAGCAGCCAGAGGGATTACACTGAAGCTTTCTTT.

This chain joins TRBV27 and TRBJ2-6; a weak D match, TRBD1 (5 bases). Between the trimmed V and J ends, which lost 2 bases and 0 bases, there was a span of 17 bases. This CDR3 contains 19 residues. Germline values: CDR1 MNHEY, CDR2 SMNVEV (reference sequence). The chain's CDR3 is CASSLSSQGTYSGANVLTF. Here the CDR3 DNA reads TGTGCCAGCAGTTTAAGTTCCCAGGGTACATACTCTGGGGCCAACGTCCTGACTTTC.

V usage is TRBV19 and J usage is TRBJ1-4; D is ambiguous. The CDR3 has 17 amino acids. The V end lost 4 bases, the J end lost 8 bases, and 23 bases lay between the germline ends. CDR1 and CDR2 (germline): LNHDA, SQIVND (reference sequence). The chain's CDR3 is CASSTSQRKEEREKLFF. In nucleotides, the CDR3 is TGTGCCAGTAGTACCTCCCAGAGGAAGGAGGAGAGAGAAAAACTGTTTTTT.

The CDR3, as DNA: TGTGCCAGCAGCGTAGCCCCGGACGGATTAACTGGAAACACCATATATTTT. Its protein is CASSVAPDGLTGNTIYF. The gene calls are TRBV9 and TRBJ1-3; D ambiguous. This CDR3 has 17 amino acids. V was trimmed by 0 bases and J by 2 bases, leaving 15 bases between them. Germline CDR1 reads SGDLS; CDR2 reads YYNGEE.

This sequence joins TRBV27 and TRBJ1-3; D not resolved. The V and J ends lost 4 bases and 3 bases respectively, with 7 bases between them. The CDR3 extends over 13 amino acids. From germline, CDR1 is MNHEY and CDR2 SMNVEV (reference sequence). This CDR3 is CASSSTVGNTIYF. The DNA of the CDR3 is TGTGCCAGCAGTTCGACGGTTGGAAACACCATATATTTT.

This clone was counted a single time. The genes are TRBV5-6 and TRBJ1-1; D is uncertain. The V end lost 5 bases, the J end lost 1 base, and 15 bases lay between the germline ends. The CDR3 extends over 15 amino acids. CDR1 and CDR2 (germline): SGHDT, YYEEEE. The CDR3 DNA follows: TGTGCCAGCAGTTCGCTGGCCGTCGGGAACACTGAAGCTTTCTTT. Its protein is CASSSLAVGNTEAFF.

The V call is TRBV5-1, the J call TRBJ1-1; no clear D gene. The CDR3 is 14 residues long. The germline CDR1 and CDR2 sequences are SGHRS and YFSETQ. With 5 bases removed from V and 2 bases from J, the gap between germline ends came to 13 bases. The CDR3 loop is CASSFSDVNTEAFF. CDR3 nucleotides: TGCGCCAGCAGTTTTTCAGACGTTAACACTGAAGCTTTCTTT.

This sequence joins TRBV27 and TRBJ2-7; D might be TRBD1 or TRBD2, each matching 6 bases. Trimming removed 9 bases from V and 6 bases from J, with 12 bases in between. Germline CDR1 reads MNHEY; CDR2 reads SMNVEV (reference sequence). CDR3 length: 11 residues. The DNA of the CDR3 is TGTGCCAGTACGGGGGCAAGCGAGCAGTACTTC. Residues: CASTGASEQYF.